The 13 T cell receptor beta chains listed next were all sequenced from one sample in a study of blood T cell repertoires in COVID-19. Generated by immunoSEQ multiplex PCR, the TCRdb table keeps only in-frame clones and is missing some. Among hundreds of thousands of clones, about nine tenths were seen once, and the ten largest hold 3.5% to 4.5%. Sequenced input: peripheral blood. These receptors were taken from a man aged 50-59 years with acute or convalescent COVID-19.

The V and J genes are TRBV7-9 and TRBJ2-3; the match to TRBD1 covers 10 bases. Unmatched junction bases numbered 7, after V lost 3 bases and J lost 4 bases. The CDR3 consists of 16 residues. Per germline, CDR1 SEHNR and CDR2 FQNEAQ (reference sequence). The CDR3 is CASSFHSGTGADTQYF. The CDR3 nucleotides read TGTGCCAGCAGCTTCCACTCCGGGACAGGGGCAGATACGCAGTATTTT.

This clone has more than one count but fewer than ten. The rearrangement links TRBV4-1 to TRBJ1-2; 7 nucleotides agree with TRBD1. With V trimmed by 3 bases and J by 0 bases, 4 bases remained unmatched. CDR1 is MGHRA and CDR2 is YSYEKL in the germline V gene. The CDR3 has 15 residues. CDR3 protein: CASSQPGTANYGYTF. CDR3 coding DNA: TGCGCCAGCAGCCAGCCAGGGACAGCTAACTATGGCTACACCTTC.

The V and J genes are TRBV5-6 and TRBJ2-7; the D is unclear. This CDR3 is 14 amino acids long. Trimming left V 5 bases short and J 5 bases short, with 17 bases between. Germline CDR1 SGHDT, CDR2 YYEEEE. The CDR3 sequence is CASSFLEVSHEQYF. The CDR3 nucleotides read TGTGCCAGCAGTTTCCTTGAGGTGTCGCACGAGCAGTACTTC.

As to this clone: The junction shows a germline mismatch at one end, possibly a read error. The chain uses TRBV29-1 and TRBJ1-5, with a weak D call TRBD1 (5 bases). Per germline, CDR1 SQVTM and CDR2 ANQGSEA. This CDR3 region has 15 residues. The CDR3 is CSVEGEAGSNQPQHF. The CDR3 DNA reads as TGCAGCGTCGAAGGGGAGGCTGGGAGCAATCAGCCCCAGCATTTT.

The gene calls are TRBV6-2 or TRBV6-3 and TRBJ1-3; D unresolved. V shed 2 bases and J shed 0 bases, with 11 bases lying between them. This CDR3 contains 16 residues. Germline V gene lookup returns CDR1 MNHEY and CDR2 SVGEGT. The CDR3 is CASSYQVAGSGNTIYF. The CDR3 DNA follows: TGTGCCAGCAGTTACCAGGTGGCGGGCTCTGGAAACACCATATATTTT.

This clone was seen a handful of times. The chain carries TRBV19 and TRBJ2-1; 7 nucleotides line up with TRBD2. The CDR3 covers 16 residues. V lost 5 bases and J lost 0; bases outside the gene matches: 7. Germline V lookup: CDR1 LNHDA, CDR2 SQIVND (reference sequence). In DNA, the CDR3 is TGTGCCAGTAGTGGACCGGGGGGTCCCTCCTACAATGAGCAGTTCTTC. Protein sequence: CASSGPGGPSYNEQFF.

This rearrangement joins TRBV5-1 to TRBJ2-3; 14 nucleotides align to TRBD2. The CDR3 contains 17 residues. The germline CDR1 and CDR2 sequences are SGHRS and YFSETQ. V shed 2 bases, J shed 6 bases, and the junction held 8 bases outside the gene matches. CDR3 residues: CASSLAGLAGATDTQYF. CDR3 bases: TGCGCCAGCAGCTTAGCGGGACTAGCGGGGGCCACGGATACGCAGTATTTT.

The chain carries TRBV5-1 and TRBJ2-5; 8 positions agree with TRBD2. CDR3 length equals 16 residues. V was clipped by 3 bases and J by 4 bases; unmatched bases: 11. From germline, CDR1 is SGHRS and CDR2 YFSETQ. The CDR3 spells CASSSNPGLVPETQYF. Here the CDR3 DNA reads TGCGCCAGCAGCTCTAACCCGGGACTAGTGCCAGAGACCCAGTACTTC.

This chain links TRBV7-9 with TRBJ2-1, with D perhaps matching TRBD2 (6 bases). The CDR3 runs to 14 residues. V dropped 6 bases and J dropped 5 bases, with 14 bases sitting between them. CDR1 and CDR2 (germline): SEHNR, FQNEAQ (reference sequence). The CDR3 DNA is TGTGCCAGCAGGCCGGGACTCACAAACAATGAGCAGTTCTTC. Translated: CASRPGLTNNEQFF.

The chain couples TRBV19 to TRBJ2-3, with 16 bases aligning to TRBD2. The CDR3 spans 19 residues. The V segment lost 3 bases and the J segment 4 bases; nucleotides outside the gene matches: 10. In germline, CDR1 is LNHDA, CDR2 SQIVND (reference sequence). Here the CDR3 DNA reads TGTGCCAGTAGTATGGATGGTCTGGGACTAGCGGGGGGGCCAGATACGCAGTATTTT. Amino acids: CASSMDGLGLAGGPDTQYF.

In DNA form, the CDR3 reads TGTGCCTGGGGTAGGGACAGCTATGGCTACACCTTC. Its protein product is CAWGRDSYGYTF. The gene calls are TRBV30 and TRBJ1-2; 7 nucleotides agree with TRBD1. After removal of 5 bases from V and 4 bases from J, the junction contained 4 bases not matched to a gene. Germline lookup yields CDR1 GTSNPN and CDR2 SVGIG (reference sequence). The CDR3 runs to 12 residues.

This clone was recorded only once. The chain joins TRBV6-5 to TRBJ1-5; 9 bases map to TRBD1. The CDR3 is 15 residues long. Unmatched junction bases numbered 6, after V lost 5 bases and J lost 4 bases. Germline assignment: CDR1 MNHEY and CDR2 SVGAGI. The CDR3 coding sequence is TGTGCCAGCAGTCCGGGACAGGGAGCAAATCAGCCCCAGCATTTT. Translation gives CASSPGQGANQPQHF.

The chain employs TRBV10-2 and TRBJ2-1; 12 nucleotides align to TRBD2. The J segment lost 7 bases and the V segment lost 8 bases, leaving 6 bases of the junction unmatched. CDR1 and CDR2 (germline): WSHSY, SAAADI. This CDR3 spans 14 amino acids. The CDR3 coding sequence is TGCGCCAGCCTTTCTAGCGGGGGGGCGAATGAGCAGTTCTTC. Residues: CASLSSGGANEQFF.